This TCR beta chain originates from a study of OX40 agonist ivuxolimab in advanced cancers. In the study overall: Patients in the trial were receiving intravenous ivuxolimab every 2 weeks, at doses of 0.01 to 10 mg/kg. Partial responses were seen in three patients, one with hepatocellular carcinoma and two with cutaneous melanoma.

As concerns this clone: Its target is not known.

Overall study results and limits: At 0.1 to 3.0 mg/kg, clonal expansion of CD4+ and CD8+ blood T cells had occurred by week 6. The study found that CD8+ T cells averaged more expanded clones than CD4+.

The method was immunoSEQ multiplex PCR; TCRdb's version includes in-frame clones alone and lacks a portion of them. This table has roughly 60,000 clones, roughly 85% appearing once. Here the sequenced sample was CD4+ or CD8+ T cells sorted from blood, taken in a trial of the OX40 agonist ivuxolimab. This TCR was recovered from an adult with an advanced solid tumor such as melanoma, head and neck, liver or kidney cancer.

The DNA for the CDR3 is TGTGCCAGTTTTCGGGGGCACCCCTACAATGAGCAGTTCTTC. Translation gives CASFRGHPYNEQFF. The J gene is TRBJ2-1, the V gene TRBV19; TRBD1 or TRBD2 may be the D gene (6 bases each). CDR1 is LNHDA, CDR2 SQIVND, per germline (reference sequence). The CDR3 runs to 14 residues. V lost 8 bases, J lost 2 bases, and 13 bases lay in between.